A selection of T cell receptor beta chains follows, all from one sample in a study of blood T cells in healthy people across ages. Using its own MiXCR run on the 5' RACE reads, TCRdb lists one record per CDR3 protein. The sample records some 1.7 million distinct CDR3 sequences, 28% being singletons. Source material: blood. The receptors derive from a woman younger than 45 in good health. The CDR3 runs from the conserved cysteine through the conserved F or W. The D gene is left open where the match is weak. Clone size is given for some rows only: seen once, a few or many times, or a class if the clone is expanded.

v_call | d_call | clone_size | cdr3_aa
TRBV5-1 | NA | few | CASRPGSPGDNEQFF
TRBV5-1 | TRBD2 | many | CASSSTGTSGYNEQFF
TRBV9 | NA | NA | CASSVATLDYEQYF
TRBV5-1 | NA | NA | CASSLGGAAGPSYEQYF
TRBV5-1 | NA | NA | CVGRLYEQYF
TRBV12-3/TRBV12-4 | TRBD1 | NA | CASSFGQGAGYAYTF
TRBV11-2 | NA | NA | CASSFYRRNTEAFF
TRBV12-3/TRBV12-4 | TRBD1 | many | CATTGESGTQYF
TRBV12-3/TRBV12-4 | NA | NA | CASSWGLRGDTQYF
TRBV3-1 | NA | few | CASSQGVRGSNTGELFF
TRBV29-1 | TRBD2 | NA | CSVESGRRSYNEQYF
TRBV20-1 | NA | NA | CSARDQGNEQFF
TRBV29-1 | TRBD1 | few | CSVSGQGKYGYTF
TRBV6-5 | NA | many | CASSSRPRTRIDTQYF
TRBV18 | NA | NA | CASSLSARTDTQYF
TRBV7-2 | NA | NA | CASSLSRTPNYGYTF
TRBV18 | NA | few | CASSPPKGLGEQYF
TRBV20-1 | TRBD2 | NA | CSASLAGGPDEQYF
TRBV7-2 | NA | NA | CASSFGQGQYF
TRBV7-2 | TRBD1 | few | CASSSRDRGAYGYTF
TRBV29-1 | NA | NA | CSVAKLGNEQFF
TRBV5-6 | NA | few | CASSARGLKVEQYF
TRBV20-1 | NA | NA | CSAPPASVGRRDNEQFF
TRBV15 | NA | few | CATSRGAEETQYF
TRBV6-5 | NA | few | CASSAGGTGLFF
TRBV9 | TRBD1 | many | CASSTEQGKRTGQYF
TRBV7-2 | NA | few | CASSPLQIPGEYF
TRBV12-3/TRBV12-4 | NA | NA | CASRHRRGTEAFF
TRBV18 | NA | many | CASSPAERYEQYF
TRBV5-6 | NA | NA | CASSLAGDYSGANVLTF
TRBV2 | NA | few | CASSELGGGNEQFF
TRBV23-1 | TRBD1 | few | CASVPKTGGRETQYF
TRBV20-1 | NA | many | CSAGTPSSYEQYF
TRBV12-3/TRBV12-4 | TRBD2 | NA | CASSAKLLAGRSKQYF
TRBV12-3/TRBV12-4 | TRBD2 | NA | CSSSFSGPSDTQYF
TRBV6-1 | NA | NA | CASSEARADYEQYF
TRBV12-5 | TRBD2 | NA | CASGLSGGPHEQYF
TRBV2 | NA | once | CASKGTGYSNQPQHF
TRBV7-3 | TRBD2 | few | CASSLGLAGRYEQFF
TRBV20-1 | NA | NA | CSASLGARDNQPQHF
TRBV5-1 | NA | many | CASSSYPGTEGSEQYF
TRBV27 | NA | NA | CASSWGPHSPNNEQFF
TRBV6-6 | TRBD2 | NA | CASSFEGLAGAEQYF
TRBV6-4 | NA | few | CASSERQLVCTPFSYGQYF
TRBV29-1 | NA | few | CSVETLVADTQYF
TRBV10-1 | NA | NA | CASSDEGTPRGLGEQYF
TRBV7-9 | TRBD1 | NA | CASNLGQASTDTQYF
TRBV10-2 | TRBD1 | many | CASSEGGTGAGYTF
TRBV6-1 | TRBD1 | NA | CASSKYTGQDIRYGYTF